Listed below are T cell receptor beta chains from one sample, sequenced in a study of T cell repertoires in cytomegalovirus infection. One entry per CDR3 protein, called by TCRdb with MiXCR from the reads. The data show around 330,000 distinct CDR3 sequences, roughly 15% seen once. The sample consisted of PBMCs. The receptors were gathered from a human donor in good health (CMV status not recorded). Some clones in this sample may be carry-over from other donors' samples. Both conserved end residues are trimmed from each CDR3. The D gene is left open where the match is weak.

j_call: TRBJ2-7; v_call: TRBV7-2; d_call: .; cdr3_aa: ASRLASGGQSSYEQY
j_call: TRBJ1-5; v_call: TRBV20-1; d_call: .; cdr3_aa: SARDPRGGEQPQH
j_call: TRBJ2-3; v_call: TRBV19; d_call: .; cdr3_aa: ASSSGPATTDTQY
j_call: TRBJ2-3; v_call: TRBV20-1; d_call: .; cdr3_aa: SAYNLGGNTQY
j_call: TRBJ2-3; v_call: TRBV10-3; d_call: .; cdr3_aa: AISESLDTSTDTQY
j_call: TRBJ1-1; v_call: TRBV20-1; d_call: TRBD1; cdr3_aa: SALPGQGYTEAF
j_call: TRBJ1-1; v_call: TRBV19; d_call: TRBD1; cdr3_aa: ASRRGESVSTEAF
j_call: TRBJ2-7; v_call: TRBV5-4; d_call: TRBD1; cdr3_aa: ASSLEDRGYEQY
j_call: TRBJ2-6; v_call: TRBV10-3; d_call: TRBD1; cdr3_aa: AISEQGGPSGANVLT
j_call: TRBJ2-7; v_call: TRBV2; d_call: .; cdr3_aa: ASIGQRDFQY
j_call: TRBJ2-3; v_call: TRBV5-1; d_call: TRBD2; cdr3_aa: ASSLEPGGPTTDTQY
j_call: TRBJ1-5; v_call: TRBV28; d_call: .; cdr3_aa: ASSLGQGYNQPQH
j_call: TRBJ2-1; v_call: TRBV7-9; d_call: TRBD2; cdr3_aa: ASTPRAGGPSNEQF
j_call: TRBJ2-1; v_call: TRBV12-3/TRBV12-4; d_call: .; cdr3_aa: ASTSRGARNEQF
j_call: TRBJ2-1; v_call: TRBV11-2; d_call: TRBD2; cdr3_aa: ASSLRLADNEQF
j_call: TRBJ1-1; v_call: TRBV6-6; d_call: .; cdr3_aa: ASSYSRGRTEAF
j_call: TRBJ2-3; v_call: TRBV7-9; d_call: .; cdr3_aa: ASSETLSPGDTQY
j_call: TRBJ1-6; v_call: TRBV4-1; d_call: .; cdr3_aa: ASSQEWGNSPLH
j_call: TRBJ2-1; v_call: TRBV5-4; d_call: TRBD1; cdr3_aa: ASSPSRDRYNEQF
j_call: TRBJ2-1; v_call: TRBV7-9; d_call: .; cdr3_aa: ASSFSYEQF
j_call: TRBJ2-3; v_call: TRBV2; d_call: .; cdr3_aa: ATTHKDPSPNRYTTDTQY